This T cell receptor (beta chain) derives from a study of identical twins. A single record per CDR3 protein comes from TCRdb applying MiXCR to the 5' RACE reads. Of hundreds of thousands of distinct CDR3 sequences in the sample, approximately 22% were seen once. Whole-study results and caveats: The presence of invariant MAIT and iNKT cells could partly confound analyses of zero-insertion sequences.

This clonotype appeared a few times. The antigen remains undetermined. These records were also assigned to another study, of T cells expressing NK-cell markers. That source adds: HCMV seropositivity characterized seven of the eight sequenced donors, and seronegativity one. One observes that, in a handful of donors, these clonotypes were also the leading ones within the CD3+CD56-NKG2C+ fraction.

The sequenced material came from PBMCs. The receptor was isolated from a woman younger than 35 in good health.

CDR3 region: CASSLRGILARDEQFF. CDR3 sequence (DNA): TGCGCCAGCAGCTTGAGGGGGATCTTAGCAAGGGATGAGCAGTTCTTC. The chain is built from TRBV5-1 and TRBJ2-1; D is possibly TRBD1 (6 bases). This CDR3 region has 16 residues. The V end was cut by 1 base, the J end by 8 bases, with 19 bases between. The germline V gene has CDR1 SGHRS and CDR2 YFSETQ.